The sequence of this T cell receptor (beta chain) was determined in a study of metastatic and nonmetastatic thyroid tumors. Looking at the study overall: Patients with malignant and benign thyroid disease provided blood and tumor or nodule tissue, whose repertoires were compared.

Authors' analysis steps: The study built a papillary thyroid cancer distant-metastasis classifier from CDR3 differences across clinicopathological groups. TCRdb used MiXCR to call clones anew from the PCR reads. Here the V and J calls rest on TCRdb's processing, not on the authors' analysis. The table has approximately 7,000 clones, about two fifths seen once. CDR1 DFQATT and CDR2 SNEGSKA come from the germline V gene (reference sequence). The CDR3 is 13 residues long. After removal of 5 bases from V and 4 bases from J, the junction contained 7 bases not matched to a gene. No treatment had been given to any patient before thyroid surgery. Notes on this clone: The antigen is undetermined.

Findings and limits, study-wide: Benign nodules reportedly had significantly lower TCR beta diversity than malignant thyroid tumors in blood and tumor.

The V and J genes are TRBV20-1 and TRBJ2-7, with 8 bases fitting TRBD2. Material: tumor tissue. The receptor's source is a female donor with papillary thyroid cancer or a benign thyroid nodule (not recorded which). Some clones in this sample may be carry-over from other donors' samples. The CDR3 DNA reads as TGCAGTGCTCTAGCGGGTGCCACGTACGAGCAGTACTTC. As protein: CSALAGATYEQYF.